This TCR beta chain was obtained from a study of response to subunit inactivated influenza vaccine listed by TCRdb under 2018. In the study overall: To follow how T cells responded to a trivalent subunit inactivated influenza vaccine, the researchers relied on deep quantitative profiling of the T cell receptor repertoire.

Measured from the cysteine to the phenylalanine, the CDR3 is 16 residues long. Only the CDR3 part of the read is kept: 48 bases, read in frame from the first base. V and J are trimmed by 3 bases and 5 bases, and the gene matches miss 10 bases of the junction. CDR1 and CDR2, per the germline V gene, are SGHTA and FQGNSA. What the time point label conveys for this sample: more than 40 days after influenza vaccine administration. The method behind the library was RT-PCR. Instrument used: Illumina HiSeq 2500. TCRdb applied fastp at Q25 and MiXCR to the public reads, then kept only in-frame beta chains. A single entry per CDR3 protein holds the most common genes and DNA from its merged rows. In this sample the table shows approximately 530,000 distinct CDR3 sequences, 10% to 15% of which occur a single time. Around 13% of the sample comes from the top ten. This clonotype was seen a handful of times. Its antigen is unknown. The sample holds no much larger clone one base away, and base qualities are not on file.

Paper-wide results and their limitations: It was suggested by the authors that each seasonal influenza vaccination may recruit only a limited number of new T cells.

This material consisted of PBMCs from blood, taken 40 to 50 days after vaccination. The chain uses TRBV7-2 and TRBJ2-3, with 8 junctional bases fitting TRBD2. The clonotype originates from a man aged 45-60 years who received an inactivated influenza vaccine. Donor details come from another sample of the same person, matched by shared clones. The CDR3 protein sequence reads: CASSLVPGRAGDTQYF. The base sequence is TGTGCCAGCAGCTTGGTCCCCGGGAGGGCAGGAGATACGCAGTATTTT.